These T cell receptor beta chains were read from a single sample in a study of cytomegalovirus exposure and HLA in healthy donors. TCRdb's copy holds only in-frame clones and misses some; the assay was immunoSEQ multiplex PCR. The sample data list about 42,000 clones. Specimen: PBMCs. The source of these receptors is a young man in good health and CMV-seronegative. CDR3s include the opening cysteine and the closing phenylalanine or tryptophan. Each record gives: J gene, CDR3 length, V gene, D gene, CDR3 protein, CDR3 DNA. A D gene is named only where the DNA matches it firmly.

j_call: TRBJ2-5
cdr3_length: 13
v_call: TRBV30
d_call: .
cdr3_aa: CAWRQRAGETQYF
cdr3_nt: TGTGCCTGGCGTCAGAGAGCGGGAGAGACCCAGTACTTC

j_call: TRBJ2-2
cdr3_length: 13
v_call: TRBV18
d_call: .
cdr3_aa: CASSPLPGGELFF
cdr3_nt: TGTGCCAGCTCACCACTCCCGGGCGGGGAGCTGTTTTTT

j_call: TRBJ2-7
cdr3_length: 14
v_call: TRBV4-3
d_call: TRBD1
cdr3_aa: CASSQFQGAYEQYF
cdr3_nt: TGCGCCAGCAGCCAATTTCAGGGGGCTTACGAGCAGTACTTC

j_call: TRBJ2-2
cdr3_length: 19
v_call: TRBV5-1
d_call: TRBD1
cdr3_aa: CASSLAGTTRGPAGGELFF
cdr3_nt: TGCGCCAGCAGCTTGGCGGGCACCACCAGGGGGCCGGCTGGTGGGGAGCTGTTTTTT

j_call: TRBJ2-5
cdr3_length: 17
v_call: TRBV5-6
d_call: .
cdr3_aa: CASSLAPSWEEGETQYF
cdr3_nt: TGTGCCAGCAGCTTGGCCCCGTCGTGGGAGGAAGGAGAGACCCAGTACTTC

j_call: TRBJ2-7
cdr3_length: 15
v_call: TRBV6-5
d_call: TRBD1
cdr3_aa: CASSYSRGQDYEQYF
cdr3_nt: TGTGCCAGCAGTTACTCCCGTGGACAGGACTACGAGCAGTACTTC

j_call: TRBJ1-1
cdr3_length: 15
v_call: TRBV7-9
d_call: .
cdr3_aa: CASSLVIRGYTEAFF
cdr3_nt: TGTGCCAGCAGCTTAGTTATCAGGGGCTACACTGAAGCTTTCTTT

j_call: TRBJ1-6
cdr3_length: 16
v_call: TRBV27
d_call: .
cdr3_aa: CASSLSSGAVNSPLHF
cdr3_nt: TGTGCCAGCAGTTTATCCTCAGGGGCGGTAAATTCACCCCTCCACTTT

j_call: TRBJ1-2
cdr3_length: 14
v_call: TRBV6-5
d_call: TRBD1
cdr3_aa: CASSSGQLTYGYTF
cdr3_nt: TGTGCCAGCAGTTCGGGACAGTTGACTTATGGCTACACCTTC

j_call: TRBJ2-2
cdr3_length: 13
v_call: TRBV29-1
d_call: .
cdr3_aa: CSVVQLNTGELFF
cdr3_nt: TGCAGCGTTGTACAGCTGAACACCGGGGAGCTGTTTTTT

j_call: TRBJ2-7
cdr3_length: 17
v_call: TRBV30
d_call: .
cdr3_aa: CAWSPIGGLFGDYEQYF
cdr3_nt: TGTGCCTGGAGTCCCATAGGGGGTCTATTTGGGGACTACGAGCAGTACTTC

j_call: TRBJ2-1
cdr3_length: 16
v_call: TRBV5-1
d_call: TRBD2
cdr3_aa: CASSLAPGLAYNEQFF
cdr3_nt: TGCGCCAGCAGCTTGGCCCCGGGACTAGCATACAATGAGCAGTTCTTC

j_call: TRBJ2-1
cdr3_length: 11
v_call: TRBV6-5
d_call: .
cdr3_aa: CASRGKWEQFF
cdr3_nt: TGTGCCAGCCGGGGTAAGTGGGAGCAGTTCTTC

j_call: TRBJ2-7
cdr3_length: 17
v_call: TRBV5-6
d_call: TRBD2
cdr3_aa: CASSPPGLAGGSYEQYF
cdr3_nt: TGTGCCAGCAGCCCCCCGGGACTAGCGGGAGGTTCCTACGAGCAGTACTTC

j_call: TRBJ2-7
cdr3_length: 15
v_call: TRBV5-6
d_call: TRBD1
cdr3_aa: CASSLMRDRDYEQYF
cdr3_nt: TGTGCCAGCAGCTTGATGCGGGACAGGGACTACGAGCAGTACTTC

j_call: TRBJ2-7
cdr3_length: 15
v_call: TRBV4-3
d_call: .
cdr3_aa: CASSLDDRTDYEQYF
cdr3_nt: TGCGCCAGCAGCCTAGACGACAGGACGGACTACGAGCAGTACTTC

j_call: TRBJ1-2
cdr3_length: 14
v_call: TRBV30
d_call: TRBD1
cdr3_aa: CAWGQGPRDYGYTF
cdr3_nt: TGTGCCTGGGGACAGGGGCCTCGGGACTATGGCTACACCTTC

j_call: TRBJ2-1
cdr3_length: 17
v_call: TRBV18
d_call: TRBD1
cdr3_aa: CASSPLAGQASLYEQFF
cdr3_nt: TGTGCCAGCTCACCCCTGGCCGGACAGGCGTCCCTCTATGAGCAGTTCTTC

j_call: TRBJ1-2
cdr3_length: 14
v_call: TRBV7-9
d_call: TRBD1
cdr3_aa: CASSPTGTEYGYTF
cdr3_nt: TGTGCCAGCAGCCCTACCGGGACAGAATATGGCTACACCTTC

j_call: TRBJ2-7
cdr3_length: 14
v_call: TRBV30
d_call: .
cdr3_aa: CAWRVRGRTYEQYF
cdr3_nt: TGTGCCTGGAGGGTCCGCGGGCGGACCTACGAGCAGTACTTC

j_call: TRBJ1-5
cdr3_length: 17
v_call: TRBV5-6
d_call: TRBD1
cdr3_aa: CASSLTSGTGGLQPQHF
cdr3_nt: TGTGCCAGCAGCTTAACTTCCGGGACAGGGGGTCTACAGCCCCAGCATTTT

j_call: TRBJ1-2
cdr3_length: 14
v_call: TRBV29-1
d_call: .
cdr3_aa: CSAKATDTAYGYTF
cdr3_nt: TGCAGCGCAAAAGCCACGGATACAGCCTATGGCTACACCTTC

j_call: TRBJ1-1
cdr3_length: 16
v_call: TRBV5-1
d_call: TRBD1
cdr3_aa: CASSDRERVVDTEAFF
cdr3_nt: TGCGCCAGCAGCGACAGGGAAAGGGTGGTGGACACTGAAGCTTTCTTT

j_call: TRBJ2-7
cdr3_length: 13
v_call: TRBV18
d_call: .
cdr3_aa: CASSPGRNDEQYF
cdr3_nt: TGTGCCAGCTCACCGGGCAGGAACGACGAGCAGTACTTC

j_call: TRBJ2-2
cdr3_length: 13
v_call: TRBV30
d_call: .
cdr3_aa: CAWSVGRGGELFF
cdr3_nt: TGTGCCTGGAGTGTCGGCAGGGGCGGGGAGCTGTTTTTT

j_call: TRBJ2-7
cdr3_length: 15
v_call: TRBV7-9
d_call: TRBD1
cdr3_aa: CASSRRRTGSYEQYF
cdr3_nt: TGTGCCAGCAGCCGACGTAGGACAGGGAGTTACGAGCAGTACTTC

j_call: TRBJ2-7
cdr3_length: 14
v_call: TRBV30
d_call: .
cdr3_aa: CAWSPGTFAYEQYF
cdr3_nt: TGTGCCTGGAGTCCAGGGACATTCGCCTACGAGCAGTACTTC

j_call: TRBJ2-5
cdr3_length: 13
v_call: TRBV4-3
d_call: .
cdr3_aa: CASSHKFAGPLYF
cdr3_nt: TGCGCCAGCAGCCACAAATTCGCAGGGCCCCTTTACTTC

j_call: TRBJ1-2
cdr3_length: 14
v_call: TRBV7-2
d_call: .
cdr3_aa: CASSLQLVLSGYTF
cdr3_nt: TGTGCCAGCAGCCTTCAACTCGTCCTGTCGGGCTACACCTTC

j_call: TRBJ1-1
cdr3_length: 12
v_call: TRBV19
d_call: .
cdr3_aa: CASAGSGTEAFF
cdr3_nt: TGTGCCAGTGCCGGGTCAGGGACTGAAGCTTTCTTT

j_call: TRBJ1-2
cdr3_length: 14
v_call: TRBV6-5
d_call: TRBD1
cdr3_aa: CASSYFGTGKGYTF
cdr3_nt: TGTGCCAGCAGTTACTTCGGGACAGGGAAAGGCTACACCTTC

j_call: TRBJ1-3
cdr3_length: 15
v_call: TRBV6-1
d_call: TRBD1
cdr3_aa: CASSSQTGEGNTIYF
cdr3_nt: TGTGCCAGCAGCTCCCAGACAGGGGAAGGAAACACCATATATTTT

j_call: TRBJ1-2
cdr3_length: 13
v_call: TRBV30
d_call: .
cdr3_aa: CAWSGYFNYGYTF
cdr3_nt: TGTGCCTGGAGTGGATACTTTAACTATGGCTACACCTTC

j_call: TRBJ2-1
cdr3_length: 14
v_call: TRBV7-8
d_call: TRBD1
cdr3_aa: CASSDRVLGNEQFF
cdr3_nt: TGTGCCAGCAGCGACAGGGTACTTGGCAATGAGCAGTTCTTC

j_call: TRBJ2-5
cdr3_length: 11
v_call: TRBV20-1
d_call: .
cdr3_aa: CSASGGETQYF
cdr3_nt: TGCAGTGCCTCAGGGGGGGAGACCCAGTACTTC

j_call: TRBJ2-7
cdr3_length: 12
v_call: TRBV6-6
d_call: TRBD2
cdr3_aa: CASSRLAYEQYF
cdr3_nt: TGTGCCAGCAGCCGACTAGCTTACGAGCAGTACTTC

j_call: TRBJ1-1
cdr3_length: 12
v_call: TRBV29-1
d_call: .
cdr3_aa: CSAGLGNTEAFF
cdr3_nt: TGCAGCGCAGGACTGGGGAACACTGAAGCTTTCTTT

j_call: TRBJ1-2
cdr3_length: 14
v_call: TRBV19
d_call: .
cdr3_aa: CASSLQGSNYGYTF
cdr3_nt: TGTGCCAGTAGTCTACAGGGCTCTAACTATGGCTACACCTTC

j_call: TRBJ2-1
cdr3_length: 16
v_call: TRBV4-2
d_call: .
cdr3_aa: CASSQDLRGSYNEQFF
cdr3_nt: TGTGCCAGCAGCCAGGACCTCCGGGGCTCCTACAATGAGCAGTTCTTC

j_call: TRBJ1-6
cdr3_length: 17
v_call: TRBV18
d_call: TRBD1
cdr3_aa: CASSPLGTGQLNSPLHF
cdr3_nt: TGTGCCAGCTCACCACTTGGGACAGGACAACTAAATTCACCCCTCCACTTT

j_call: TRBJ2-7
cdr3_length: 14
v_call: TRBV6-5
d_call: TRBD1
cdr3_aa: CASTPGQGPYEQYF
cdr3_nt: TGTGCCAGCACCCCGGGACAGGGTCCCTACGAGCAGTACTTC

j_call: TRBJ2-7
cdr3_length: 14
v_call: TRBV5-1
d_call: .
cdr3_aa: CASSPGGQAYEQYF
cdr3_nt: TGCGCCAGCAGCCCGGGGGGACAGGCCTACGAGCAGTACTTC

j_call: TRBJ2-6
cdr3_length: 15
v_call: TRBV5-1
d_call: TRBD1
cdr3_aa: CASSHTGAGANVLTF
cdr3_nt: TGCGCCAGCAGCCACACAGGGGCTGGGGCCAACGTCCTGACTTTC

j_call: TRBJ2-3
cdr3_length: 14
v_call: TRBV9
d_call: .
cdr3_aa: CASSVAPVPDTQYF
cdr3_nt: TGTGCCAGCAGCGTAGCGCCAGTCCCGGATACGCAGTATTTT

j_call: TRBJ2-3
cdr3_length: 17
v_call: TRBV4-1
d_call: TRBD2
cdr3_aa: CASSQEGRTSGTDTQYF
cdr3_nt: TGCGCCAGCAGCCAAGAAGGGCGGACTAGCGGCACAGATACGCAGTATTTT

j_call: TRBJ2-5
cdr3_length: 13
v_call: TRBV7-9
d_call: .
cdr3_aa: CASSPRAQETQYF
cdr3_nt: TGTGCCAGCAGCCCCAGGGCCCAAGAGACCCAGTACTTC

j_call: TRBJ2-5
cdr3_length: 16
v_call: TRBV5-1
d_call: TRBD2
cdr3_aa: CASSLGSRTGGETQYF
cdr3_nt: TGCGCCAGCAGCTTGGGTAGCCGGACGGGGGGAGAGACCCAGTACTTC

j_call: TRBJ1-3
cdr3_length: 19
v_call: TRBV7-7
d_call: TRBD1
cdr3_aa: CASSPRPDRERFSGNTIYF
cdr3_nt: TGTGCCAGCAGCCCACGCCCCGACAGGGAGCGGTTTAGTGGAAACACCATATATTTT

j_call: TRBJ2-5
cdr3_length: 13
v_call: TRBV5-1
d_call: .
cdr3_aa: CASSLGYQETQYF
cdr3_nt: TGCGCCAGCAGCTTGGGGTACCAGGAGACCCAGTACTTC

j_call: TRBJ1-3
cdr3_length: 14
v_call: TRBV6-5
d_call: .
cdr3_aa: CASSYQGPGNTIYF
cdr3_nt: TGTGCCAGCAGTTACCAGGGTCCGGGAAACACCATATATTTT

j_call: TRBJ1-5
cdr3_length: 15
v_call: TRBV9
d_call: .
cdr3_aa: CASSVGIYSNQPQHF
cdr3_nt: TGTGCCAGCAGCGTAGGTATTTATAGCAATCAGCCCCAGCATTTT

j_call: TRBJ1-5
cdr3_length: 16
v_call: TRBV18
d_call: TRBD1
cdr3_aa: CASSPGKTGVEQPQHF
cdr3_nt: TGTGCCAGCTCACCAGGGAAGACAGGGGTAGAGCAGCCCCAGCATTTT

j_call: TRBJ1-1
cdr3_length: 13
v_call: TRBV27
d_call: .
cdr3_aa: CASSLVVNTEAFF
cdr3_nt: TGTGCCAGCAGTTTAGTAGTGAACACTGAAGCTTTCTTT